Described below is a single T cell receptor (beta chain) sequence and its context. The target antigen is unknown. The cDNA had a unique molecular identifier and a template-switch universal primer site. TCRdb analysed the 5' RACE reads with MiXCR anew, one entry per CDR3 protein. The sample shows a few hundred thousand distinct CDR3 sequences, approximately 10% of them seen only once. Trimming took 0 bases from V and 1 from J; bases not matched to a gene: 10. In germline, CDR1 is LGHNA, CDR2 YNFKEQ. The length of the CDR3 is 21 residues. The data originate from a study of identical twins. General study points: Twin pairs had excess sharing that was weaker in beta out-of-frame sequences.

These data were also filed under a second study, of yellow fever vaccine responses in identical twins.

The sequenced sample consisted of PBMCs. The receptor was derived from a young woman in good health. V and J are TRBV4-2 and TRBJ2-1; TRBD2 agrees at 15 bases. CDR3 protein: CASSQEPGLAGGTGSYNEQFF. CDR3 bases: TGTGCCAGCAGCCAAGAGCCGGGACTAGCGGGAGGAACGGGTTCCTACAATGAGCAGTTCTTC.